This T cell receptor (beta chain) appears in the sequencing data of a study of blood T cell repertoires in COVID-19. Profiled with immunoSEQ multiplex PCR; TCRdb holds only in-frame clones, not every one. The table lists over 300,000 clones, about 88% of them singletons. The CDR3 has 15 amino acids. CDR1 is SGDLS, CDR2 YYNGEE, per germline. V lost 1 base and J lost 2; bases outside the gene matches: 4. The specimen sequenced was PBMCs or T cells enriched from blood (not recorded which). V is TRBV9 and J is TRBJ2-3; TRBD2 matches 7 bases. The clonotype was recovered from a woman aged 40 to 50 who had recovered from COVID-19. The CDR3 sequence: CASSVRDYYTDTQYF. CDR3 bases: TGTGCCAGCAGCGTACGGGACTACTACACAGATACGCAGTATTTT.